The T cell receptor (beta chain) described here comes from a study of blood T cell repertoires in COVID-19. Study background: Material from acute and convalescent COVID-19 was sourced from the United States, Italy and Spain. T cells, B-cell-depleted T cells, or PBMCs supplied cDNA or gDNA.

Germline lookup yields CDR1 SGHRS and CDR2 YFSETQ. The CDR3 totals 15 residues. V dropped 1 base and J dropped 6 bases, with 16 bases sitting between them. Measured with immunoSEQ multiplex PCR; TCRdb has only the in-frame clones, and not every one. Of some 450,000 clones listed, about 91% are singletons. The Seattle patients, enrolled during active infection, were followed longitudinally. J is TRBJ1-2 and V is TRBV5-1; D remains unclear. Sequences were obtained from peripheral blood. The TCR sequence derives from a woman aged 50 to 60 with COVID-19, enrolled during active disease. The CDR3 is CASSLNQVLSHGYTF. In nucleotides, the CDR3 is TGCGCCAGCAGCTTGAATCAGGTTCTCAGCCATGGCTACACCTTC.